Following are 3 T cell receptor beta chains from one sample sequenced in a study of cytomegalovirus exposure and HLA in healthy donors. Libraries were prepared by immunoSEQ multiplex PCR; TCRdb keeps only in-frame clonotypes and omits some of them. Of under 200,000 clones listed, 89% are singletons. Source material: PBMCs. Receptor source: a woman aged 18-29 years in good health and CMV-seropositive.

This clone was found a few times. The chain carries TRBV7-3 and TRBJ1-1; D unresolved. Trimming stripped 2 bases from V and 4 bases from J, with 8 bases between. The CDR3 runs 13 residues. Germline-derived CDR1 and CDR2 are SGHTA and FQGTGA. This chain's CDR3 is CASSLAYGTEAFF. CDR3 DNA: TGTGCCAGCAGCTTAGCATACGGCACTGAAGCTTTCTTT.

J is TRBJ1-1 and V is TRBV12-5; 8 positions match TRBD1. This CDR3 region has 16 residues. Looked up from germline, CDR1 is LGHNT and CDR2 is FRNRAP. Trimming cost V 1 base and J 4 bases; bases outside gene matches: 8. CDR3 protein: CASGLAQTGVSTEAFF. The CDR3 bases are TGTGCTAGTGGTTTGGCCCAGACAGGGGTGAGCACTGAAGCTTTCTTT.

The rearrangement uses TRBV10-3 and TRBJ2-1; D unclear. The germline CDR1 and CDR2 sequences are ENHRY and SYGVKD. The CDR3 length is 14 residues. Trimming stripped 3 bases from V and 6 bases from J, with 12 bases between. CDR3 nucleotide sequence: TGTGCCATCAGTGATTTACCAACACGCAATGAGCAGTTCTTC. It codes for CAISDLPTRNEQFF.